A selection of T cell receptor beta chains follows, all from one sample in a study of T cell responses to AZD1222 COVID-19 vaccine. Generated by immunoSEQ multiplex PCR, the TCRdb table keeps only in-frame clones and is missing some. The sample lists approximately 200,000 clones, 85% to 95% occurring once. The sequences come from peripheral blood, collected 28 days after the second AZD1222 dose. The source is an adult who received the AZD1222 COVID-19 vaccine. Each CDR3 is given with its conserved first and last residue.

j_call | v_call | cdr3_aa
TRBJ1-5 | TRBV18 | CASSPRGGSGQPQHF
TRBJ2-6 | TRBV5-4 | CASSFSSGANVLTF
TRBJ2-2 | TRBV24-1 | CATSVRVAGELFF
TRBJ1-4 | TRBV4-3 | CASAPGRTATNEKLFF
TRBJ1-5 | TRBV28 | CASSLGTLGNQPQHF
TRBJ1-6 | TRBV3-1/TRBV3-2 | CASSQGTGVYNSPLHF
TRBJ1-1 | TRBV6-5 | CASTQEMNTEAFF
TRBJ2-7 | TRBV19 | CAIFREPQYF
TRBJ2-2 | TRBV4-1 | CASSQEQGSNTGELFF
TRBJ1-2 | TRBV28 | CASSLGEAGSYTF
TRBJ1-1 | TRBV5-5 | CASSLDEGWTRRQAFF
TRBJ1-5 | TRBV5-6 | CASSLGTYTNQPQHF
TRBJ2-2 | TRBV6-5 | CAIRLAAGELFF
TRBJ2-1 | TRBV27 | CASIPEVGGPPSSYNEQFF
TRBJ1-1 | TRBV7-9 | CASRLDRANTEAFF
TRBJ2-5 | TRBV21-1 | CASSRGGLFEETQYF
TRBJ1-6 | TRBV28 | CASSGGGIGNSPLHF
TRBJ1-5 | TRBV6-2/TRBV6-3 | CASSYGSPGYSNQPQHF
TRBJ1-6 | TRBV27 | CASSFIILDGAPLHF
TRBJ2-2 | TRBV9 | CASSLGGGEGGELFF
TRBJ2-5 | TRBV6-5 | CASSYRQGPETQYF
TRBJ2-3 | TRBV28 | CASMAGTDTQYF
TRBJ1-2 | TRBV3-1/TRBV3-2 | CASSQAGRSSGYTF
TRBJ2-1 | TRBV7-3 | CASSTPPRTAHNEQFF
TRBJ1-6 | TRBV4-1 | CASSQERAGWGSPLHF
TRBJ1-1 | TRBV19 | CASSTPRGWTEAFF
TRBJ1-1 | TRBV12-3/TRBV12-4 | CASREQGSAKAFF
TRBJ1-2 | TRBV4-1 | CASSQGVTGLYGYTF
TRBJ1-2 | TRBV19 | CASRETGTGGYGYTF
TRBJ1-2 | TRBV28 | CASSNLDRGRRGYTF
TRBJ1-2 | TRBV7-2 | CASSLDGTGYTF
TRBJ2-5 | TRBV7-2 | CASSLATTRTQYF
TRBJ2-2 | TRBV20-1 | CSASRVAGGRNTGELFF
TRBJ2-5 | TRBV10-3 | CAIRVGGEETQYF
TRBJ1-5 | TRBV7-9 | CASSPLGADNQPQHF
TRBJ1-2 | TRBV19 | CASSISHRGHYGYTF
TRBJ2-3 | TRBV7-3 | CASSQPPSWGVQYF
TRBJ2-1 | TRBV15 | CATSRGDSGTGRVEQFF
TRBJ2-1 | TRBV3-1/TRBV3-2 | CASRQSNEQFF